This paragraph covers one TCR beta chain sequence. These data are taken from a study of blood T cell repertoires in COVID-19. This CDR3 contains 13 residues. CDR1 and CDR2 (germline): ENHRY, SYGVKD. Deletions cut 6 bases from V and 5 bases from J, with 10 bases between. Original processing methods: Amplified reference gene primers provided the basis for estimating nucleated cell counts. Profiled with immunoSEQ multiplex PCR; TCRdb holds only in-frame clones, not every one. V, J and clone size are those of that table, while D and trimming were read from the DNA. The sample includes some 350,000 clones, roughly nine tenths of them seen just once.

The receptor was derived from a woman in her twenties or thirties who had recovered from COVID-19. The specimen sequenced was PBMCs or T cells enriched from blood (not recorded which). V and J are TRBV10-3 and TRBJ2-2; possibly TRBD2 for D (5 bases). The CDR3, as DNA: TGTGCCATCAGCCGGGATTCAACCGGGGAGCTGTTTTTT. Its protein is CAISRDSTGELFF.